This paragraph covers one T cell receptor (beta chain) sequence. The antigen remains unidentified. Participants comprised healthy donors of bone marrow. This specimen belongs to a study of cytomegalovirus exposure and HLA in healthy donors. Overall study results and limits: Specific recognition of CMV antigens was confirmed in vitro for a few chains (all CMV-associated). In an earlier analysis, most TCR beta V segments were productive about 87% or about 30% of the time.

PCR primers comprised 60 Vbeta and 13 Jbeta primers. Profiled with immunoSEQ multiplex PCR; TCRdb holds only in-frame clones, not every one. Of tens of thousands of clones in the sample, around 80% were seen once. Germline assignment: CDR1 MDHEN and CDR2 SYDVKM. The V gene lost 2 bases and the J gene lost 2 bases, with 7 bases spanning the gap. This CDR3 region has 14 residues. The rearrangement uses TRBV28 and TRBJ1-3; D gene unclear. The sample consisted of PBMCs. The TCR was taken from a male donor in good health and CMV-seropositive. CDR3 nucleotide sequence: TGTGCCAGCAGTTTAGACACCACTGGAAACACCATATATTTT. Residues: CASSLDTTGNTIYF. Full variable domain (rest looked up from reference TRBV28 and TRBJ1-3): DVKVTQSSRYLVKRTGEKVFLECVQDMDHENMFWYRQDPGLGLRLIYFSYDVKMKEKGDIPEGYSVSREKKERFSLILESASTNQTSMYLCASSLDTTGNTIYFGEGSWLTVV.